Below are 8 T cell receptor beta chains sequenced from a single sample in a study of spatial heterogeneity in lung cancer (dated by TCRdb to about 2019). To prepare the library, 5' RACE was applied. The instrument given in TCRdb is NextSeq 500. TCRdb reran the public reads through fastp at Q25 and MiXCR, keeping productive beta chains. Each CDR3 protein gets just one entry, which takes the most common genes and DNA from the rows behind it. The sample table shows about 5,200 distinct CDR3 sequences, and about 3.9% are seen once. The top ten hold around a quarter of the sample. Read against the paper, the sample's time point label means: sample taken at primary tumor resection. Antigens of these TCRs are unknown. Broad study findings and their caveats: The tumor nonsynonymous mutation count correlated with the number of expanded alpha and beta TCRs within the tumor.

The material was lung tumor tissue, obtained at surgery. The receptors derive from a female donor with early-stage non-small cell lung cancer.

By its share, this clonotype is medium-sized. J is TRBJ2-7 and V is TRBV24-1; D might be TRBD1 or TRBD2, each matching 6 bases. The germline CDR1 and CDR2 sequences are KGHDR and SFDVKD. V shed 1 base and J shed 6 bases, with 9 bases lying between them. The CDR3 is made up of 13 amino acids. CDR3 in DNA: TGTGCCACCAGTGATTTTGGAGGGGGCGAGCAGTACTTC. It encodes CATSDFGGGEQYF.

This clonotype was recorded many times. This CDR3 reads CSVEFPFSVGGYNEQFF. Written as DNA, the CDR3 is TGCAGCGTTGAATTTCCCTTTAGCGTTGGGGGCTACAATGAGCAGTTCTTC. The gene calls are TRBV29-1 and TRBJ2-1; the D gene could be TRBD1 or TRBD2 (5 bases each). The CDR3 spans 17 residues. Germline CDR1 reads SQVTM; CDR2 reads ANQGSEA. The V and J ends lost 2 bases and 3 bases respectively, with 20 bases between them.

This clonotype is classed as medium-sized. V gene TRBV11-2 combines with J gene TRBJ2-3; 11 nucleotides match TRBD2. CDR3 size: 14 residues. V gave up 4 bases and J gave up 10 bases; unmatched junction bases: 7. Looked up from germline, CDR1 is SGHAT and CDR2 is FQNNGV. The CDR3 coding sequence is TGTGCCAGCAGCTCGCCCCTAGCGGGAGGTGCGCAGTATTTT. It codes for CASSSPLAGGAQYF.

There are many counts of this clonotype. The V call is TRBV6-1, the J call TRBJ1-2; D is unresolved. V was shortened by 7 bases and J by 0 bases, with 9 bases between the two germline ends. The CDR3 runs 13 residues. The V gene's germline CDR1 is MNHNS and CDR2 SASEGT. This CDR3 reads CASTYGANYGYTF. The CDR3 DNA reads TGTGCCAGCACGTACGGAGCTAACTATGGCTACACCTTC.

This clonotype showed up many times. One end of the junction varies from germline; a read error may be responsible. The chain uses TRBV20-1 and TRBJ2-7, with a tentative D call TRBD2 (5 bases). This CDR3 has 12 residues. Germline V gene sequence: CDR1 DFQATT, CDR2 SNEGSKA (reference sequence). The CDR3 loop is CSARAVSYEQYF. The CDR3 region has the DNA TGCAGTGCGAGAGCGGTTTCCTACGAGCAGTACTTC.

Ten or more counts support this clonotype. The V gene is TRBV20-1, the J gene TRBJ2-7, with 9 bases fitting TRBD2. Trimming at V came to 4 bases and at J to 1 base, leaving 8 bases not matched to a gene. The germline CDR1 and CDR2 sequences are DFQATT and SNEGSKA (reference sequence). The CDR3 contains 15 residues. The CDR3: CSATSGETGSYEQYF. The CDR3 DNA reads TGCAGTGCTACTAGCGGGGAAACCGGTTCCTACGAGCAGTACTTC.

This clonotype was picked up many times. This CDR3 is CASRGQAGTEAFF. For the CDR3, the DNA is TGTGCCAGCAGAGGACAGGCTGGCACTGAAGCTTTCTTT. This sequence joins TRBV12-3 or TRBV12-4 and TRBJ1-1; 7 bases match TRBD1. The CDR3 sequence is 13 residues long. Unmatched junction bases numbered 5, after V lost 6 bases and J lost 4 bases.

This clonotype has at least ten counts. The J gene is TRBJ2-1, the V gene TRBV11-3; D possibly matches TRBD1 or TRBD2 (5 bases each). With 4 bases removed from V and 7 bases from J, the gap between germline ends came to 14 bases. CDR3 length equals 14 residues. In germline, CDR1 is SGHNT, CDR2 YENEEA. This CDR3 reads CASSSEGFRNEQFF. The CDR3 nucleotides are TGTGCCAGCAGCTCCGAGGGGTTCAGGAATGAGCAGTTCTTC.